Below are 2 T cell receptor beta chains sequenced from a single sample in a study of cytomegalovirus exposure and HLA in healthy donors (dated 2017 in TCRdb). To prepare the library, the immunoSEQ multiplex PCR assay was applied. For the multiplex PCR, a mixture combining 60 forward primers for TCR Vbeta segments and 13 reverse primers for TCR Jbeta segments was used. The immuneACCESS repertoire file appears here via TCRdb, limited to in-frame rearrangements. These files lack a portion of the clones; in checked studies, under half of the deficit traces to unresolved V genes, and the cause of the others is not known. The sample profile shows 80,000 to 130,000 clones; around 83% of them were found once. The ten most abundant clones make up roughly 1.2% of the sample. The sample consisted of PBMCs. The receptors stem from a woman in her late teens or twenties in good health and CMV-seronegative.

V is TRBV5-1 and J is TRBJ1-2; D ambiguous. The CDR3 consists of 14 residues. V was shortened by 4 bases and J by 5 bases, with 15 bases between the two germline ends. Germline CDR1 is SGHRS and CDR2 is YFSETQ. The CDR3, as DNA: TGCGCCAGCAGCCCGTCGGACTCCGGGTATGGCTACACCTTC. Protein: CASSPSDSGYGYTF.

The chain is built from TRBV6-5 and TRBJ2-7; tentatively, D is TRBD2 (5 bases). Germline V lookup: CDR1 MNHEY, CDR2 SVGAGI. Trimming removed 8 bases at V and 0 bases at J, with 17 bases between. The CDR3 contains 15 residues. CDR3 coding DNA: TGTGCCAGCGCCGAGGGCGGCCGTAGCTCCTACGAGCAGTACTTC. This encodes CASAEGGRSSYEQYF.